This T cell receptor beta chain was recovered during a study of siplizumab effects on memory and regulatory T cells (dated by TCRdb to between 2019 and 2020). Looking at the study overall: The study examined how the anti-CD2 antibody siplizumab affects alloreactive T-cell subsets in allogeneic mixed lymphocyte reactions built from human PBMCs.

What the work shows at the level of the full study, not this receptor alone: Roughly 80-95% of proliferating CD4+ or CD8+ clones could not be assigned a naive or memory phenotype. Whether proliferating Tregs from siplizumab cultures were suppressive was not functionally confirmed. The cumulative frequency of alloreactive sequences traceable to unstimulated CD4+ memory T cells was significantly reduced by siplizumab. Among mappable alloreactive CD4+ clones, an average Treg-derived fraction of over 60% was observed with siplizumab, compared with roughly 27% in control reactions. Greater diversity appeared to be present in unstimulated naive T cells than in memory T cells, and a substantial contribution to the alloresponse seemed to be made by naive cells. Because sequences at frequencies below about 10^-5 were poorly captured, only a minor fraction of alloreactive clones could be mapped back to unstimulated subsets.

From the cysteine through the phenylalanine, the CDR3 covers 15 amino acids. Only the CDR3 part of the read is kept: 45 bases, read in frame from the first base. V loses 2 bases, J loses 3 bases, and the germline ends lie 15 bases apart. As encoded in the germline V gene, CDR1 is SGHRS while CDR2 is YFSETQ. The receptor library was made with the immunoSEQ multiplex PCR assay. The deep sequencing platform assayed 90,000 to 100,000 TCR templates per sample. Genomic DNA extracted from sorted T cells was the material used for TCRbeta CDR3 sequencing. The paper's data handling went like this. The R programming language was used for clonal analysis of the TCRbeta CDR3 data. Comparing unstimulated samples against CFSE-low samples taken after the reaction was how alloreactive CD4+ and CD8+ clones were defined. Regulatory or non-regulatory origin of alloreactive CD4+ clones was assigned by matching sequences to the sorted unstimulated Treg and non-Treg repertoires. TCRdb re-hosts the immuneACCESS table, in-frame sequences only. Its copies lack some clones; in the studies checked, an unresolved V gene accounts for under half of them, and the cause for the rest is not known. The DNA was the basis for D and trimming; V, J and clone size are from that table. The sample table holds over 90,000 clones, of which 92% were seen once. The top ten clones comprise roughly 1.1% of the sample.

Sorted unstimulated T cells, along with proliferating T cells recovered from mixed lymphocyte reactions, underwent TCRbeta CDR3 sequencing. Fresh whole blood from ten HLA-typed healthy donors was used as the source from which PBMCs were isolated. In the case of this clone: The target of this receptor is not known. Base quality data are lacking; no much larger clone is found one base away.

The receptor comes from a human donor in good health. Recombination connected TRBV5-1 to TRBJ2-7; a weak D assignment points to TRBD1 (6 bases agree). Source material: CD4+ T cells sorted from blood. The CDR3 protein sequence reads: CASSFNRETNYEQYF. Read as DNA, the sequence is TGCGCCAGCAGCTTCAACAGGGAGACCAACTACGAGCAGTACTTC.